The T cell receptor (beta chain) described here comes from a study of blood T cell repertoires in COVID-19. Study summary: COVID-19 samples collected from the United States, Italy and Spain covered acute and convalescent phases. PBMCs, B-cell-depleted T cells, or T cells provided the cDNA or gDNA that made up the material.

As originally analysed: For nucleated cells, counts were estimated from reference gene primer amplification. Assay: immunoSEQ multiplex PCR; the TCRdb copy retains only in-frame clones and omits some. V and J calls plus clone size are reproduced from that table; the DNA served to infer D and trimming. Of some 96,000 clones in the sample, around four fifths are singletons; the top ten hold roughly an eighth. Trimming shortened V by 2 bases and J by 7 bases, and 6 bases separated the two germline ends. This CDR3 has 12 residues. Germline V CDR1 and CDR2: SGHVS, FNYEAQ. This clonotype was obtained from a man aged 45-60 years with active or convalescent COVID-19. The sample was peripheral blood. The chain employs TRBV7-6 and TRBJ2-1; D is undetermined. The CDR3 loop reads CASSLFQNEQFF. The CDR3 nucleotides are TGTGCCAGCAGCTTATTCCAAAATGAGCAGTTCTTC.